This T cell receptor (beta chain) comes out of a study of tumor-infiltrating lymphocytes in primary liver carcinoma. Study-wide context: The patient group consisted of men and women aged 30 to 69 years.

The source of the blood RNA was unsorted whole blood, and germline DNA was extracted as well. Germline CDR1 reads MGHRA; CDR2 reads YSYEKL. V shed 1 base, J shed 4 bases, and the junction held 11 bases outside the gene matches. The CDR3 runs 17 residues. A constant-region primer served to make TCR beta cDNA from about 500 ng total RNA. For TCR beta, libraries were produced by three nested multiplex PCR rounds using slightly modified ARM-PCR. The first two PCR rounds used TRBV1-TRBV30 primers with a Cbeta primer, around 10 cycles each. TCRdb redid the calling of the multiplex PCR reads with MiXCR, one entry per CDR3 protein. The sample lists some 320,000 distinct CDR3 sequences, 65% occurring once. Concerning this clonotype: The missing conserved phenylalanine or tryptophan at the end of this CDR3 makes a read error likely.

The chain recombines TRBV4-1 with TRBJ1-1, with TRBD1 matching 8 bases. The source is a man aged 40-49 years with primary liver carcinoma and hepatitis B virus infection. Sequencing input: peripheral blood. CDR3 amino acids: CASSQVFGTGLSTEAFL. The CDR3 bases are TGCGCCAGCAGCCAAGTCTTCGGGACAGGACTGAGCACTGAAGCTTTCTTA.